The entry below describes one TCR beta chain. What it recognizes is unknown. TCR alpha and TCR beta cDNA libraries carrying sample barcodes and UMIs were produced by 5'RACE using constant-segment primers. TCRdb redid the calling of the 5' RACE reads with MiXCR, one entry per CDR3 protein. This sample has roughly 300,000 distinct CDR3 sequences, with roughly 8% found just once. This entry is derived from a study of T-cell memory formation after mild COVID-19. Study results and caveats: Clones which contracted sat mainly in CM and EM if CD4+, and in EMRA if CD8+. In second-wave clones peaking day 37, SARS-CoV-2 specificity remained unconfirmed. A balance of CD4 and CD8 characterized clones contracting day 15 to 85, whereas later expanders leaned CD4+.

CDR1 and CDR2 from the germline V gene are SGHTA and FQGNSA. V lost 3 bases, J lost 0 bases, and 3 bases stayed unmatched. The CDR3 runs 15 residues. The receptor was isolated from a man aged 18-30 years who had mild COVID-19 (a few samples of this study predate the infection). Cell type and time point are not known. This chain connects TRBV7-2 to TRBJ2-7, with 9 positions matching TRBD2. The sequencing sample was made of PBMCs or a T cell subset sorted from them (not recorded which). This chain's CDR3 is CASSFASGVSYEQYF. CDR3 nucleotide sequence: TGTGCCAGCAGCTTCGCTAGCGGGGTCTCCTACGAGCAGTACTTC. Full variable domain (missing parts from reference TRBV7-2 and TRBJ2-7): GAGVSQSPSNKVTEKGKDVELRCDPISGHTALYWYRQSLGQGLEFLIYFQGNSAPDKSGLPSDRFSAERTGGSVSTLTIQRTQQEDSAVYLCASSFASGVSYEQYFGPGTRLTVT.